This T cell receptor beta chain was obtained from a study of blood T cell repertoires in COVID-19. Looking at the study overall: PBMCs, B-cell-depleted T cells, or T cells were the source of the cDNA or gDNA that made up the material.

Everyone who took part was about 18 to 89 years old, and they came from about 25 US areas. Cohort placement rested on clinical history that participants reported themselves. Trimming pared 2 bases from V and 6 bases from J, leaving 16 bases between. Germline CDR1 and CDR2: LNHDA and SQIVND (reference sequence). CDR3 length: 15 residues. TCRdb's table, derived via immunoSEQ multiplex PCR, lists solely in-frame clones and lacks some. The sample includes roughly 190,000 clones, 80% to 90% seen only once; the top ten take approximately 12%. This clone was seen a few times. J is TRBJ1-1 and V is TRBV19; unclear D gene. Material for sequencing was PBMCs or T cells enriched from blood (not recorded which). The source of this sequence is a man between 35 and 55 years old who had recovered from COVID-19. The CDR3 DNA reads as TGTGCCAGTAGTATATATGGGAGAGGAGGCGCTGAAGCTTTCTTT. Its translation is CASSIYGRGGAEAFF. Together with reference TRBV19 and TRBJ1-1, the CDR3 gives the full variable domain: DGGITQSPKYLFRKEGQNVTLSCEQNLNHDAMYWYRQDPGQGLRLIYYSQIVNDFQKGDIAEGYSVSREKKESFPLTVTSAQKNPTAFYLCASSIYGRGGAEAFFGQGTRLTVV.